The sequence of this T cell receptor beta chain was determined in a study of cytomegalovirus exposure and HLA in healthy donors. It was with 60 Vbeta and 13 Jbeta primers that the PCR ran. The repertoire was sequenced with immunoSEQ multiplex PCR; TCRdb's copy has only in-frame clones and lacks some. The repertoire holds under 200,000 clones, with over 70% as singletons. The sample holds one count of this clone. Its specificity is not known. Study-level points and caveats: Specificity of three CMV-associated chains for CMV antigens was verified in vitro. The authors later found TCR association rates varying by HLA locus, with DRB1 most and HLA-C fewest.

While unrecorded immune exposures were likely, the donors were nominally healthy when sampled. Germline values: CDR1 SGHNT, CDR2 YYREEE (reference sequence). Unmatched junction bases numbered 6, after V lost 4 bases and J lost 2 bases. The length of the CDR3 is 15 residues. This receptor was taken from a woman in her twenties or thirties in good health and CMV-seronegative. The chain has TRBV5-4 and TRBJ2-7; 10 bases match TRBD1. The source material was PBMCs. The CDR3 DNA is TGTGCCAGCAGCAGGGGACAGGGGACTCCCTACGAGCAGTACTTC. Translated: CASSRGQGTPYEQYF.